This T cell receptor (beta chain) was observed in a study of human T cells and chemical hapten exposure. This CDR3 has 20 residues. Germline trimming cut 1 base from V and 4 bases from J; bases unmatched to any gene: 9. CDR1 is SGHAT and CDR2 is FQNNGV in the germline V gene. The sample's time point: patch test 2, 6 weeks after DPC sensitization. Stated treatment: therapeutic diphenylcyclopropenone sensitization with weekly scalp DPC. TCRdb redid the calling of the RACE reads with MiXCR, one entry per CDR3 protein. Of 110,000 to 150,000 distinct CDR3 sequences in the sample, 12% were seen once. The receptor was derived from a woman aged 50 to 65 with alopecia areata. Some clones in this sample may be carry-over from other donors' samples. The source was whole blood, collected in connection with sensitization to the hapten diphenylcyclopropenone (DPC). The genes are TRBV11-2 and TRBJ2-6, with 14 bases fitting TRBD2. The DNA for the CDR3 is TGTGCCAGCAGCTTAGTGTTGGGACTAGCGGGAGTAATCGGGGCCAACGTCCTGACTTTC. Translated: CASSLVLGLAGVIGANVLTF.